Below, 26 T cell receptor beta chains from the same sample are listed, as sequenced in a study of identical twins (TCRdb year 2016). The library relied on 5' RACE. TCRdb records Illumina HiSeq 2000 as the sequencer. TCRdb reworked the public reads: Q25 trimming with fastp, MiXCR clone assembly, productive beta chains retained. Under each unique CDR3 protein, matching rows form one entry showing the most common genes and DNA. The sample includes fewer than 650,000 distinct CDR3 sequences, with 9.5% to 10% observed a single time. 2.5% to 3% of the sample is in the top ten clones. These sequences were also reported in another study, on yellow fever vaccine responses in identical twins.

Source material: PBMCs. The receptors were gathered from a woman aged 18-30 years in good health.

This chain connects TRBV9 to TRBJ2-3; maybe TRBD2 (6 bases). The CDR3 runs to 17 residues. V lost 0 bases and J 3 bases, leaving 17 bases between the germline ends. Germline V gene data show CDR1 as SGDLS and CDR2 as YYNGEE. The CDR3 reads CASSVAPPGGGTDTQYF. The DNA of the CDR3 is TGTGCCAGCAGCGTAGCCCCCCCCGGGGGTGGGACAGATACGCAGTATTTT. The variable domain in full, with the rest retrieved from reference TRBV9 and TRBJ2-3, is DSGVTQTPKHLITATGQRVTLRCSPRSGDLSVYWYQQSLDQGLQFLIQYYNGEERAKGNILERFSAQQFPDLHSELNLSSLELGDSALYFCASSVAPPGGGTDTQYFGPGTRLTVL.

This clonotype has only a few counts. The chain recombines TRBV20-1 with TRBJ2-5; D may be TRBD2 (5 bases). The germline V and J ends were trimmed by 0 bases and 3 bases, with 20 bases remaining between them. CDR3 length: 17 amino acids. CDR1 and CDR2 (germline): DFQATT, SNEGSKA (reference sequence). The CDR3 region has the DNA TGCAGTGCTAGAGAATCGGGAATAATGACCAAGAAAGAGACCCAGTACTTC. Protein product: CSARESGIMTKKETQYF.

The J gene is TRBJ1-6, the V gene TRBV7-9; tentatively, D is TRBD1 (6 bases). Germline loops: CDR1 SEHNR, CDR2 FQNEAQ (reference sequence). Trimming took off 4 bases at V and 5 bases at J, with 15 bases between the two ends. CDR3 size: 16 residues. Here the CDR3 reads CASSSTGATDNSPLHF. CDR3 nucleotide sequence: TGTGCCAGCAGCTCCACGGGGGCCACGGATAATTCACCCCTCCACTTT.

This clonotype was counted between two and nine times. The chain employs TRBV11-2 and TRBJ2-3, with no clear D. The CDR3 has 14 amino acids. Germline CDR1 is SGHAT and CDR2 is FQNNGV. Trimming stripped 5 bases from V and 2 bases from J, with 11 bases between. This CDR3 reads CASSGRDFTDTQYF. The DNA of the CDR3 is TGTGCCAGCAGCGGACGCGACTTCACAGATACGCAGTATTTT.

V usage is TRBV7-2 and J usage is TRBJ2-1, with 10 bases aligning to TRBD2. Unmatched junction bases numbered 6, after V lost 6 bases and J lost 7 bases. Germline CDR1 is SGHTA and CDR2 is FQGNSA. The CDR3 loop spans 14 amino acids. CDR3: CASRPASGSNEQFF. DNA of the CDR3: TGTGCCAGCAGACCCGCTAGCGGGAGTAATGAGCAGTTCTTC.

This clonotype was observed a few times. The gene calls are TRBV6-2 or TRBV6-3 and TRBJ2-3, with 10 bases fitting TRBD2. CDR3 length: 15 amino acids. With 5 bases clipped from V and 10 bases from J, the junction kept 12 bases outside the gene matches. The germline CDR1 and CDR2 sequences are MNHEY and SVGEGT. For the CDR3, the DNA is TGTGCCAGCAGTAGCGGGGGGGACGGGGGATACGCGCAGTATTTT. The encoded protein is CASSSGGDGGYAQYF.

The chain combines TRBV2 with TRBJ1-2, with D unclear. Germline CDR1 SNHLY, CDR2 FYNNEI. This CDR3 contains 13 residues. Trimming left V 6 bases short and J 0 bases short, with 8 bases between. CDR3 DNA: TGTGCCAGCAGCCAGGATACTAACTATGGCTACACCTTC. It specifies CASSQDTNYGYTF. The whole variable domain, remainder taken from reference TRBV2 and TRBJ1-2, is EPEVTQTPSHQVTQMGQEVILRCVPISNHLYFYWYRQILGQKVEFLVSFYNNEISEKSEIFDDQFSVERPDGSNFTLKIRSTKLEDSAMYFCASSQDTNYGYTFGSGTRLTVV.

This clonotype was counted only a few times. Here the CDR3 reads CASSPGTSGGARKTQYF. The DNA of the CDR3 is TGTGCCAGCAGTCCGGGGACTAGCGGGGGGGCTCGTAAGACCCAGTACTTC. V and J are TRBV27 and TRBJ2-5; 16 bases fit TRBD2. The CDR3 contains 17 residues. V trimming: 5 bases; J trimming: 6 bases; junction bases outside the gene matches: 9. The germline CDR1 and CDR2 sequences are MNHEY and SMNVEV (reference sequence).

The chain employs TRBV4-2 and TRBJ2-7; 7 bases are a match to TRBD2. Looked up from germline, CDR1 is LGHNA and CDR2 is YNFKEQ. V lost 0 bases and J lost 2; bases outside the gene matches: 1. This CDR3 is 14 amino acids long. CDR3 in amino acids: CASSQEGGTYEQYF. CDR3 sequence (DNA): TGTGCCAGCAGCCAAGAGGGGGGGACCTACGAGCAGTACTTC.

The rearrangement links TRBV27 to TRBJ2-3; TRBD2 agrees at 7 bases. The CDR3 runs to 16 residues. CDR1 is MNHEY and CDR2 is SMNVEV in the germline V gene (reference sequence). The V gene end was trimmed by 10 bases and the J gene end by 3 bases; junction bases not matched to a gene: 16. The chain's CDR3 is CATHNRASGNTDTQYF. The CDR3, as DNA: TGTGCCACCCACAATAGGGCTAGCGGAAATACAGATACGCAGTATTTT.

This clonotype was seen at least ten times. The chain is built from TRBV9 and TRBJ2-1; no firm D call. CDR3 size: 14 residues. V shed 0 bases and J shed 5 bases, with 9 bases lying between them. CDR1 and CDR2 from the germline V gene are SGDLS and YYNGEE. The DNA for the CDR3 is TGTGCCAGCAGCGTAGGCCCTCTGGACAATGAGCAGTTCTTC. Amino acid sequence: CASSVGPLDNEQFF. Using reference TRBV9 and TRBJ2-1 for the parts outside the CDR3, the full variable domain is DSGVTQTPKHLITATGQRVTLRCSPRSGDLSVYWYQQSLDQGLQFLIQYYNGEERAKGNILERFSAQQFPDLHSELNLSSLELGDSALYFCASSVGPLDNEQFFGPGTRLTVL.

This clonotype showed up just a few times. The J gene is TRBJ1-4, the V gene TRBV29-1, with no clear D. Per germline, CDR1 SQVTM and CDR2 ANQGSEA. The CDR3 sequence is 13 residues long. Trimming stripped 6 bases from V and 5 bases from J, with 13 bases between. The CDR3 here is CSVKGFLNEKLFF. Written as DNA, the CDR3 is TGCAGCGTGAAGGGTTTTTTAAATGAAAAACTGTTTTTT.

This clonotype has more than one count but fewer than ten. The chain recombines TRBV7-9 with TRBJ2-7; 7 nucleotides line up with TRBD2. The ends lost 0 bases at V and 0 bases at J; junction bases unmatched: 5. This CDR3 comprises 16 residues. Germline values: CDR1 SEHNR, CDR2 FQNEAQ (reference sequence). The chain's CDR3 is CASSLAGGLSSYEQYF. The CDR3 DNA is TGTGCCAGCAGCTTAGCGGGGGGGTTGAGCTCCTACGAGCAGTACTTC.

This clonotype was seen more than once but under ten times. CDR3 in amino acids: CASSFEQGIVEQFF. CDR3 nucleotide sequence: TGCGCCAGCAGCTTTGAACAGGGGATAGTGGAGCAGTTCTTC. The chain has TRBV5-1 and TRBJ2-1, with 7 positions matching TRBD1. J lost 10 bases, V lost 2 bases, and 9 bases had no gene match. Germline CDR1 SGHRS, CDR2 YFSETQ. This CDR3 comprises 14 residues. The full variable domain, its missing parts supplied by reference TRBV5-1 and TRBJ2-1, is KAGVTQTPRYLIKTRGQQVTLSCSPISGHRSVSWYQQTPGQGLQFLFEYFSETQRNKGNFPGRFSGRQFSNSRSEMNVSTLELGDSALYLCASSFEQGIVEQFFGPGTRLTVL.

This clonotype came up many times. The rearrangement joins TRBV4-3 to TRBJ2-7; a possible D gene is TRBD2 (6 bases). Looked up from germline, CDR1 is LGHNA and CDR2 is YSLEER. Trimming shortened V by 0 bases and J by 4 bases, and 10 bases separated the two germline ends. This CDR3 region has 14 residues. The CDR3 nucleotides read TGCGCCAGCAGCCAAGATTGGGCGGGGTACGAGCAGTACTTC. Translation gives CASSQDWAGYEQYF.

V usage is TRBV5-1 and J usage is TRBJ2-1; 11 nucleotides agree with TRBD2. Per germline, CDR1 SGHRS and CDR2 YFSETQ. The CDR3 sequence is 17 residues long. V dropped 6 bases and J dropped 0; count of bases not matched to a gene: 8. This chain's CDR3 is CASNGLAGTSSYNEQFF. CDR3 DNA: TGCGCCAGCAACGGACTAGCGGGCACGAGCTCCTACAATGAGCAGTTCTTC.

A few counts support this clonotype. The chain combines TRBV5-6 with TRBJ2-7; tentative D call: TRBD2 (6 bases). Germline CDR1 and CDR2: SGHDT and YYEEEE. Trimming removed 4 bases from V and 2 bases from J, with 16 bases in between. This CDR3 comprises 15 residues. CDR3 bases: TGTGCCAGCAGCAGGCCGGGACTCGATACCTACGAGCAGTACTTC. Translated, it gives CASSRPGLDTYEQYF.

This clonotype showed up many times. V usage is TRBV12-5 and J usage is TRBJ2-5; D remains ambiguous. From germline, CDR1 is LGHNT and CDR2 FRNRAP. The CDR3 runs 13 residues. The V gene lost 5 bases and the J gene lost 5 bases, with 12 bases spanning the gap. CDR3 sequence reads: CASGQLPGETQYF. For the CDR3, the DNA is TGTGCTAGTGGTCAACTACCCGGGGAGACCCAGTACTTC.

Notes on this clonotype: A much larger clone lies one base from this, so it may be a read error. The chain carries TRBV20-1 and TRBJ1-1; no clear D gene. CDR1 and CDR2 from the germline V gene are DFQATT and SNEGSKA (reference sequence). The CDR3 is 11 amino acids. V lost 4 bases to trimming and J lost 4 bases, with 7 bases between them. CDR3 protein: CSAIGSTEAFF. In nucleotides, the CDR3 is TGCAGTGCTATCGGGAGCACTGAAGCTTTCTTT.

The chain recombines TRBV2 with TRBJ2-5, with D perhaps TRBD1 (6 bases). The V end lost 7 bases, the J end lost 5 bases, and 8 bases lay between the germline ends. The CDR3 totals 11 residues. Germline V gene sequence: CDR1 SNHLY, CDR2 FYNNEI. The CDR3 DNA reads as TGTGCCAGCAACAGGGATGAGACCCAGTACTTC. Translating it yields CASNRDETQYF.

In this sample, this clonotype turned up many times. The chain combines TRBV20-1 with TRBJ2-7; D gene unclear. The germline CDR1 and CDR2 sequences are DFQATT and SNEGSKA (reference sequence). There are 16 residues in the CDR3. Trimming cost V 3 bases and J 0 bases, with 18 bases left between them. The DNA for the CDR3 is TGCAGTGCTAGCGGGTGGACCAGGACGAGCTCCTACGAGCAGTACTTC. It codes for CSASGWTRTSSYEQYF.

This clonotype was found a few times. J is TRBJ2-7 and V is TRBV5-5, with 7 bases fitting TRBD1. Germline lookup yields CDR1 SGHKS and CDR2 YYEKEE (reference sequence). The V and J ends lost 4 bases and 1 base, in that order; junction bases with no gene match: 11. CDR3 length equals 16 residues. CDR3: CASSDPPGQLSYEQYF. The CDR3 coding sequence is TGTGCCAGCAGCGATCCTCCGGGACAGCTATCCTACGAGCAGTACTTC.

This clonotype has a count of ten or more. CDR3 loop: CASSPNSGGSGREQFF. CDR3 nucleotide sequence: TGCGCCAGCAGCCCCAACTCCGGGGGGTCCGGACGGGAGCAGTTCTTC. The V gene is TRBV5-1, the J gene TRBJ2-1, with 7 positions matching TRBD2. CDR3 length equals 16 residues. Germline lookup yields CDR1 SGHRS and CDR2 YFSETQ. Trimming cost V 4 bases and J 10 bases; bases outside gene matches: 17.

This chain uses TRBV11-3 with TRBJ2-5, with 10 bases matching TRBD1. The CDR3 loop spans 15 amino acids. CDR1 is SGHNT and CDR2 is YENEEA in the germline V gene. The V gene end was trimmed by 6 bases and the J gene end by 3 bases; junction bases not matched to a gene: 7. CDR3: CASSSTGGGKETQYF. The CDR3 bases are TGTGCCAGCAGTTCGACAGGGGGCGGGAAAGAGACCCAGTACTTC. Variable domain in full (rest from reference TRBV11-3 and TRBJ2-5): EAGVVQSPRYKIIEKKQPVAFWCNPISGHNTLYWYLQNLGQGPELLIRYENEEAVDDSQLPKDRFSAERLKGVDSTLKIQPAELGDSAVYLCASSSTGGGKETQYFGPGTRLLVL.

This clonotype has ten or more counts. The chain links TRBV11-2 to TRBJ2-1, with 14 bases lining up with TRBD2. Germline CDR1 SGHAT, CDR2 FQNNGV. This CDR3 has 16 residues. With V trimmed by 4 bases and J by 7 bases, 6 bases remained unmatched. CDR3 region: CASSWTGTSGRNEQFF. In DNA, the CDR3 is TGTGCCAGCAGCTGGACCGGGACTAGCGGGAGAAATGAGCAGTTCTTC.

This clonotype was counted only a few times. The CDR3 protein is CASSPRMSGPNEKLFF. The CDR3, as DNA: TGTGCCAGCTCACCACGTATGTCCGGACCTAATGAAAAACTGTTTTTT. The chain combines TRBV18 with TRBJ1-4; unclear D gene. This CDR3 comprises 16 residues. Germline V gene lookup returns CDR1 KGHSH and CDR2 LQKENI. V lost 1 base and J 3 bases, leaving 12 bases between the germline ends. Based on the CDR3 plus reference TRBV18 and TRBJ1-4, the full variable domain is NAGVMQNPRHLVRRRGQEARLRCSPMKGHSHVYWYRQLPEEGLKFMVYLQKENIIDESGMPKERFSAEFPKEGPSILRIQQVVRGDSAAYFCASSPRMSGPNEKLFFGSGTQLSVL.